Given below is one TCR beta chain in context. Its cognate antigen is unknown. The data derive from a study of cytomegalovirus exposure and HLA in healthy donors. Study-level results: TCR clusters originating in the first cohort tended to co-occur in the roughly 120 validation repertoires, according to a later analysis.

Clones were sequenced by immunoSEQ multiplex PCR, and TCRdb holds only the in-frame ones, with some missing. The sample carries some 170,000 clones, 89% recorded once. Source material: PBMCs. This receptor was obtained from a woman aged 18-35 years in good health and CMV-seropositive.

The CDR3 bases are TGTGCCAGCAGCTCCCTTAGCGGGGAAAACACAGATACGCAGTATTTT. This codes for CASSSLSGENTDTQYF. The genes are TRBV11-2 and TRBJ2-3, with 8 bases lining up with TRBD2. Germline V gives CDR1 SGHAT, CDR2 FQNNGV. CDR3 length equals 16 residues. V was pared by 4 bases and J by 2 bases, with 8 bases of the junction left unmatched. Full variable domain (remainder filled in from reference TRBV11-2 and TRBJ2-3): EAGVAQSPRYKIIEKRQSVAFWCNPISGHATLYWYQQILGQGPKLLIQFQNNGVVDDSQLPKDRFSAERLKGVDSTLKIQPAKLEDSAVYLCASSSLSGENTDTQYFGPGTRLTVL.